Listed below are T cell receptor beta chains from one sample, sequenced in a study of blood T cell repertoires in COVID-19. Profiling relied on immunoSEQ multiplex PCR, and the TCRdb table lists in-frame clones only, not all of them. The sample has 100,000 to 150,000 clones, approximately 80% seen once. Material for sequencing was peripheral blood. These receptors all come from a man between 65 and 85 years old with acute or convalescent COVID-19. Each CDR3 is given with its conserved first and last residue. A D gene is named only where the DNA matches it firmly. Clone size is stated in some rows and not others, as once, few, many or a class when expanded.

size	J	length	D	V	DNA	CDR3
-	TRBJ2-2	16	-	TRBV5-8	TGTGCCAGCATCTGGGGGCAGAGCTTTTTCACCGGGGAGCTGTTTTTT	CASIWGQSFFTGELFF
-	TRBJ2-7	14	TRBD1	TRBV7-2	TGTGCCAGCAGCTCGGGACAGGGCCCCTACGAGCAGTACTTC	CASSSGQGPYEQYF
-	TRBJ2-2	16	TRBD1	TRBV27	TGTGCCAGCAGTTTCCGTGGACAGGGGATCGTCCGGGAGCTGTTTTTT	CASSFRGQGIVRELFF
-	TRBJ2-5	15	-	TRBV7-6	TGTGCCAGCAGCTTAGACCGCAGGGTAGGGGAGACCCAGTACTTC	CASSLDRRVGETQYF
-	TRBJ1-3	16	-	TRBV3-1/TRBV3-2	TGTGCCAGCAGCCGGCACGACAGCCGCCGGGGGAACACCATATATTTT	CASSRHDSRRGNTIYF
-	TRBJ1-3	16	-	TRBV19	TGTGCCAGTAGTACCCTCCCAGGGGCATCTGGAAACACCATATATTTT	CASSTLPGASGNTIYF
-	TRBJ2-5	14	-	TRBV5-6	TGTGCCAGCAGCTTATCAGGGGCCCGGGAGACCCAGTACTTC	CASSLSGARETQYF
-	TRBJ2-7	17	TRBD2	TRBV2	TGTGCCAGCAGTGTCACGCCCTTCAGCGGGGGGCCCTACGAGCAGTACTTC	CASSVTPFSGGPYEQYF
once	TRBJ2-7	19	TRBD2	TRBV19	TGTGCCAGTAGCGCGCAGGGGACTAGGGCCCTGAGCGGGACCTACGAGCAGTACTTC	CASSAQGTRALSGTYEQYF
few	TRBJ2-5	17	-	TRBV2	TGTGCCAGCAAACTATTTGGGGCTATAGGGGAGGAAGAGACCCAGTACTTC	CASKLFGAIGEEETQYF
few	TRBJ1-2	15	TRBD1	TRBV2	TGTGCCAGCAGTGAAGCGGGGACAGGGGACTATGGCTACACCTTC	CASSEAGTGDYGYTF
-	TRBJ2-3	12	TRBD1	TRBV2	TGTGCCAGCGGGGGACAGACAGATACGCAGTATTTT	CASGGQTDTQYF
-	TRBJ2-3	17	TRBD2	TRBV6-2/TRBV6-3	TGTGCCAGCAGTTACTCCCCCGGGGGGGGGCCGCCAGATACGCAGTATTTT	CASSYSPGGGPPDTQYF
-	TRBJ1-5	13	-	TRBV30	TGTGCCTGGAGTGCTGAGCAGGACAGACCCCAGCATTTT	CAWSAEQDRPQHF
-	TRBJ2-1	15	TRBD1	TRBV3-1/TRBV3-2	TGTGCCAGCAGCTATTGGGGACAGGAAGGTAATGAGCAGTTCTTC	CASSYWGQEGNEQFF
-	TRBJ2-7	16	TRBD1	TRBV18	TGTGCCAGCTCAACAGGACAGGCGCTAGGCTCCTACGAGCAGTACTTC	CASSTGQALGSYEQYF
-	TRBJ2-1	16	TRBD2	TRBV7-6	TGTGCCAGCAGCTTAGCGGTCGGGGGGGGATACAATGAGCAGTTCTTC	CASSLAVGGGYNEQFF
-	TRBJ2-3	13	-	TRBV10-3	TGTGCCATCCGGCACAGGGGAGGAGATACGCAGTATTTT	CAIRHRGGDTQYF
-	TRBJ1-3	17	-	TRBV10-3	TGTGCCATCAGTTTGGGGGGGACGGGAGACTCTGGAAACACCATATATTTT	CAISLGGTGDSGNTIYF
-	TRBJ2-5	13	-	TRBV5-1	TGCGCCAGCAGATCCCCGTACCAAGAGACCCAGTACTTC	CASRSPYQETQYF
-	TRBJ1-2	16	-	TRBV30	TGTGCCTGGAGTGATCGCCTTCTCCAGGATAACTATGGCTACACCTTC	CAWSDRLLQDNYGYTF
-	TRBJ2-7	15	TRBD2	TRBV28	TGTGCCAGCAGTTCGTCTAGCGGGGCAGCCTTGGAGCAGTACTTC	CASSSSSGAALEQYF
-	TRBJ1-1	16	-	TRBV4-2	TGTGCCAGCAGCCAAGACGTCAGGGGATCGCGGGGGGAAGCTTTCTTT	CASSQDVRGSRGEAFF
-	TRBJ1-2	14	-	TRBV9	TGTGCCAGCAGCGTAGAACAGGCCCCATATGGCTACACCTTC	CASSVEQAPYGYTF
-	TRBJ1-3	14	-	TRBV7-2	TGTGCCAGCAGCCTTCAGGGAGGTGGAAACACCATATATTTT	CASSLQGGGNTIYF
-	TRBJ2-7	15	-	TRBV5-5	TGTGCCAGCAGCTTTCCCGGGACACGTGCCTACGAGCAGTACTTC	CASSFPGTRAYEQYF
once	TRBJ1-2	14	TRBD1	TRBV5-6	TGTGCCAGCAGGACCGGGACAGGGGCCTATGGCTACACCTTC	CASRTGTGAYGYTF
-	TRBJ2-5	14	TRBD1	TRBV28	TGTGCCAGCACTCGGACAGGCGGACGAAGGGCCCAGTACTTC	CASTRTGGRRAQYF
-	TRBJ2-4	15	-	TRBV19	TGTGCCAGTAGACAGAGCAGGTTAGCCAAAAACATTCAGTACTTC	CASRQSRLAKNIQYF
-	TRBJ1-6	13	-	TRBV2	TGTGCCAGCCGGGACTCCTATAATTCACCCCTCCACTTT	CASRDSYNSPLHF
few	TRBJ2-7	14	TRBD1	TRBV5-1	TGCGCCAGCTCCCGCAGGGGGCAGGTCCACGAGCAGTACTTC	CASSRRGQVHEQYF
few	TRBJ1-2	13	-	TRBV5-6	TGTGCCAGCAGCTCCCAGGCTCACTATGGCTACACCTTC	CASSSQAHYGYTF
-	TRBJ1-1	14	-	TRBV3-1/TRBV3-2	TGTGCCAGCAGCCAAGTACATGTTAACACTGAAGCTTTCTTT	CASSQVHVNTEAFF
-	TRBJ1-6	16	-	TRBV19	TGTGCCAGTAGAGAAACAGGAAACTCCTATAATTCACCCCTCCACTTT	CASRETGNSYNSPLHF
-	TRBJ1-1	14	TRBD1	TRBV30	TGTGCCGCAGATGCCGGGACAGGGACGACTGAAGCTTTCTTT	CAADAGTGTTEAFF
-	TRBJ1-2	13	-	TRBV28	TGTGCCAGCAGTTCAACCCGGAGGGAGGGCTACACCTTC	CASSSTRREGYTF
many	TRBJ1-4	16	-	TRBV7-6	TGTGCCAGCAGCCTCGGCCCTTCAGGTCCCAATGAAAAACTGTTTTTT	CASSLGPSGPNEKLFF
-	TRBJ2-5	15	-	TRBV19	TGTGCCAGTAGGTCAGGGGGCGCGGGAGGGGAGACCCAGTACTTC	CASRSGGAGGETQYF
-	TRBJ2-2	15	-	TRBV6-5	TGTGCCAGCAGCCGGGACTGGTCGAACACCGGGGAGCTGTTTTTT	CASSRDWSNTGELFF
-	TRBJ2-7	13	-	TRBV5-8	TGTGCCAGCAGCGCCCGGCCGGGATGGGAGCAGTACTTC	CASSARPGWEQYF
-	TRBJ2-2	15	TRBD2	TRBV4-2	TGTGCCAGCAGCCAAGATCCTAGCGGGGGCGGGGAGCTGTTTTTT	CASSQDPSGGGELFF
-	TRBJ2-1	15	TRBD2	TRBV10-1	TGCGCCAGCAGTGAGAATCGCGGGGGGGCAGGGGAGCAGTTCTTC	CASSENRGGAGEQFF
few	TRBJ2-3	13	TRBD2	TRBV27	TGTGCCAGCTCGTCGCCCAGCGGGGGTACGCAGTATTTT	CASSSPSGGTQYF
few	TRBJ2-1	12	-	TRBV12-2	TGTGCAAGTCGGACAGGGGATAATGAGCAGTTCTTC	CASRTGDNEQFF
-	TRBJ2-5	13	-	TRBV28	TGTGCCAGCAGACCTCAGGGTCGAGAGACCCAGTACTTC	CASRPQGRETQYF
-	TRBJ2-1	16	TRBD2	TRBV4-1	TGCGCCAGCAGCCCAGTAGCGGGGGGGCCCTACAATGAGCAGTTCTTC	CASSPVAGGPYNEQFF
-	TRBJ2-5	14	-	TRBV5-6	TGTGCCAGCAACGGGGGACAGATAGGTGAGACCCAGTACTTC	CASNGGQIGETQYF
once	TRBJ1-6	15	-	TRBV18	TGTGCCAGCTCACCCCAAAAAACTGGCGGTTCACCCCTCCACTTT	CASSPQKTGGSPLHF
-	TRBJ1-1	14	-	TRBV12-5	TGTGCTAGTAGTCGTAGGGGCGGGGGCACTGAAGCTTTCTTT	CASSRRGGGTEAFF
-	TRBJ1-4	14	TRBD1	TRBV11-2	TGTGCCAGCAGCTTAGGACAGGGTTGGGAAAAACTGTTTTTT	CASSLGQGWEKLFF
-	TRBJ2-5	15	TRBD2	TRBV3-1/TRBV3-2	TGTGCCAGCAATTCTCGAGCGGGGTTCTTGGAGACCCAGTACTTC	CASNSRAGFLETQYF
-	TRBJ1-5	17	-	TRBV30	TGTGCCTGGAGTGCAGGGTCGGGCAGTCATAGCAATCAGCCCCAGCATTTT	CAWSAGSGSHSNQPQHF
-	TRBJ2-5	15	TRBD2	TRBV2	TGTGCCAGCAGTGCCTTCGGTAGCGGGGGAGAGACCCAGTACTTC	CASSAFGSGGETQYF